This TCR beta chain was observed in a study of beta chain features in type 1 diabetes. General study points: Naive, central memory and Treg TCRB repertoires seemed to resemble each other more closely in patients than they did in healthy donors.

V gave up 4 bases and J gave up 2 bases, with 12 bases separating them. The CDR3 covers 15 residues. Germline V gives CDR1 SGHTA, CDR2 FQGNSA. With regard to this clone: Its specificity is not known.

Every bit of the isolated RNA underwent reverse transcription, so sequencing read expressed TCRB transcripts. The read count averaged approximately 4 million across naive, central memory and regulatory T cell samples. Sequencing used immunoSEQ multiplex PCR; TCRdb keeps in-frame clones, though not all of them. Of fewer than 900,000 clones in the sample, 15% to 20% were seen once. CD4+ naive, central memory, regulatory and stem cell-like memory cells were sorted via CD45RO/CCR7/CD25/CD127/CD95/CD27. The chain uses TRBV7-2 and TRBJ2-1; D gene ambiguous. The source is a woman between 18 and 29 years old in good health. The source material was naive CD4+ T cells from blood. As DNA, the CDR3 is TGTGCCAGCAGCTCATTAGGTGTCCCCTACAATGAGCAGTTCTTC. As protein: CASSSLGVPYNEQFF.